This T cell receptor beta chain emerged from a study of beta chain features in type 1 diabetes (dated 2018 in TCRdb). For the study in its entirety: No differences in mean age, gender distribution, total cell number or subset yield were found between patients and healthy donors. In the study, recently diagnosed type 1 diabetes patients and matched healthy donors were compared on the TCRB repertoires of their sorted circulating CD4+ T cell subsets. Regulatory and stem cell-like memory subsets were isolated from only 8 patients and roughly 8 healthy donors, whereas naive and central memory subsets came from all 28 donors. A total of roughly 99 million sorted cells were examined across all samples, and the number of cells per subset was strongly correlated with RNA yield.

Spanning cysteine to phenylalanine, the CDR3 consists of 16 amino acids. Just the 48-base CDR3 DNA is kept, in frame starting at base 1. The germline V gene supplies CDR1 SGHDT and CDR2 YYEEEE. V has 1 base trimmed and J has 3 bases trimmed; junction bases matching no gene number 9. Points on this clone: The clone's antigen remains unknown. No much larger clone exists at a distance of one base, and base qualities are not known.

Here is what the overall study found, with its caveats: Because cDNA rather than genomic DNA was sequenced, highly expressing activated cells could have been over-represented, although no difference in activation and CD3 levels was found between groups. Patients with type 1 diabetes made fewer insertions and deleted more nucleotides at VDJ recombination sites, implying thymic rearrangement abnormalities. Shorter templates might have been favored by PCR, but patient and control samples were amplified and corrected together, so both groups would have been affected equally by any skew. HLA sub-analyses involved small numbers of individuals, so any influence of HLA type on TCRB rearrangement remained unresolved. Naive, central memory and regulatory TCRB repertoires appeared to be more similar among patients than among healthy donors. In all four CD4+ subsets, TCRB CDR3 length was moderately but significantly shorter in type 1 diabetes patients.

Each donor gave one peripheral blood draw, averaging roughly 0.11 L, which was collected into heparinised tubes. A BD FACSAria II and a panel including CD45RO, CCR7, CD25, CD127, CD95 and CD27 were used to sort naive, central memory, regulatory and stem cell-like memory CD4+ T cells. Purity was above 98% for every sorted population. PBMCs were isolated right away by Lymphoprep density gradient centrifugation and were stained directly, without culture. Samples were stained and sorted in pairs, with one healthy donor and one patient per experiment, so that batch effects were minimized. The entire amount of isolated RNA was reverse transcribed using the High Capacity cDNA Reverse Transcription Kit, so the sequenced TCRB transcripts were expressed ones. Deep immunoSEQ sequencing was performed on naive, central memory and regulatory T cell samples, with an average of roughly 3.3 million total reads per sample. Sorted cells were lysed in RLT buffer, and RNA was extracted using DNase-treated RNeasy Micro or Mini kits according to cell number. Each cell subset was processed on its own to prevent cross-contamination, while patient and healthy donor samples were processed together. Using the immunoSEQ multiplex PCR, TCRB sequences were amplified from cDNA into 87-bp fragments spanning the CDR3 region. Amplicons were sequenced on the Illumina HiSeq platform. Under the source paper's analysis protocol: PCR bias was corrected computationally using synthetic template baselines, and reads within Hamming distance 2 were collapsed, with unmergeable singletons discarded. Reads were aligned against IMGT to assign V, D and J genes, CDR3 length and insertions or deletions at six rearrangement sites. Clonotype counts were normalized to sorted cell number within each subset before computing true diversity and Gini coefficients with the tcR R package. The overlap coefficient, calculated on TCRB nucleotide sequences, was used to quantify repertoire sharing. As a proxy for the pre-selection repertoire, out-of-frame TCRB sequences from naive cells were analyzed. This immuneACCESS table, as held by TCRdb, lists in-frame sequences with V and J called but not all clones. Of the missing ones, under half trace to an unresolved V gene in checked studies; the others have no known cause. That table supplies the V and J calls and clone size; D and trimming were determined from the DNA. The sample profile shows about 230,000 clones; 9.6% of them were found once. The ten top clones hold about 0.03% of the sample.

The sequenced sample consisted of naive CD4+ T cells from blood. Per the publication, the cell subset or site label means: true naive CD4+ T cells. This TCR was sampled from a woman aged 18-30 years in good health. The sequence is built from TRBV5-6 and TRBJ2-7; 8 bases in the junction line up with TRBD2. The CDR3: CASSLFSSGGLYEQYF. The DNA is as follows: TGTGCCAGCAGCTTGTTCTCCAGCGGGGGCCTCTACGAGCAGTACTTC.